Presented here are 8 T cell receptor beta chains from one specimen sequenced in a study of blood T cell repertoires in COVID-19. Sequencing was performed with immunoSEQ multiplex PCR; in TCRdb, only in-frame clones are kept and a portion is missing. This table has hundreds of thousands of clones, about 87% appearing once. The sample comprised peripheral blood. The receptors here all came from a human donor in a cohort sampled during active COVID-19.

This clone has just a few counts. This CDR3 reads CASRGQGNYEQYF. CDR3 bases: TGTGCCAGCCGCGGCCAGGGAAACTACGAGCAGTACTTC. The J gene is TRBJ2-7, the V gene TRBV7-9; the D gene is possibly TRBD1 (5 bases). Trimming took off 8 bases at V and 3 bases at J, with 14 bases between the two ends. This CDR3 is built from 13 residues. Germline CDR1 is SEHNR and CDR2 is FQNEAQ (reference sequence).

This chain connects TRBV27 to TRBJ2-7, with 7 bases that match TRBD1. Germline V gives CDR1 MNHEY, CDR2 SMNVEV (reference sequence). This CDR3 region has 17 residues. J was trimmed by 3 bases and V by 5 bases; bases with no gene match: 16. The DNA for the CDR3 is TGTGCCAGCAGTCGACCGACAGGGAAATATCATTTCTACGAGCAGTACTTC. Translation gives CASSRPTGKYHFYEQYF.

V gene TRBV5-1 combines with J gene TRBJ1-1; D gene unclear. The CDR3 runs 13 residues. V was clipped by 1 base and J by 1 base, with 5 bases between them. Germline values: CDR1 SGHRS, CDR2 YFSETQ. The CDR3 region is CASSLSANTEAFF. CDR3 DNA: TGCGCCAGCAGCTTGAGCGCGAACACTGAAGCTTTCTTT.

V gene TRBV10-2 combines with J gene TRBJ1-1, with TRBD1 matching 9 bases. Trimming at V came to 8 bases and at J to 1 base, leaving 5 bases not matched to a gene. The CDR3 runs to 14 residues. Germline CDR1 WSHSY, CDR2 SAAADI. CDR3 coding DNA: TGCGCCAGCTTCCCGGGACAGGGGAACACTGAAGCTTTCTTT. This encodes CASFPGQGNTEAFF.

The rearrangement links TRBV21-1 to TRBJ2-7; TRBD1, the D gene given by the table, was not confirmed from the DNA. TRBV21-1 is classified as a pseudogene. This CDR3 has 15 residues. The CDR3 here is CASSTVADSPYEQYF. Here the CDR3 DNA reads TGTGCCAGCTCCACGGTGGCAGACAGTCCCTACGAGCAGTACTTC.

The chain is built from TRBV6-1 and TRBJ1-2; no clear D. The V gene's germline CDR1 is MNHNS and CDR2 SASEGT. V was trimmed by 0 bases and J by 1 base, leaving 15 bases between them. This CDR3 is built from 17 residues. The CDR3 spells CASSEALRGGINYGYTF. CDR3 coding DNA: TGTGCCAGCAGTGAAGCGCTTCGGGGAGGGATTAACTATGGCTACACCTTC.

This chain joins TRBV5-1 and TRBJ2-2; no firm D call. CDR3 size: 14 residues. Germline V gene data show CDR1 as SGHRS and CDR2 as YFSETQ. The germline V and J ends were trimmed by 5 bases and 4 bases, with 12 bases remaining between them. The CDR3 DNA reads TGCGCCAGCAGTTATCAGGTGGCCACCGGGGAGCTGTTTTTT. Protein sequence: CASSYQVATGELFF.

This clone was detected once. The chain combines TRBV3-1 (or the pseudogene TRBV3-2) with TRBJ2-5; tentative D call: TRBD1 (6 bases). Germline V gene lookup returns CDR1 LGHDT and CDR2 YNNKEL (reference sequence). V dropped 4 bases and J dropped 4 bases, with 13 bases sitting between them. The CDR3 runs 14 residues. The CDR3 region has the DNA TGTGCCAGCAGCCGTGGACAGCTGAGAGAGACCCAGTACTTC. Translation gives CASSRGQLRETQYF.